Presented here are 2 T cell receptor beta chains from one specimen sequenced in a study of T cells in Graves' hyperthyroidism and ophthalmopathy. Amplified TCR beta CDR3 regions came from RNA transcripts. First-round RT-PCR of the TCR CDR3 relied on the HTBI primer set. Via MiXCR, TCRdb re-called the multiplex PCR reads, giving one row per CDR3 protein. This sample has fewer than 700,000 distinct CDR3 sequences; about 16% occur once, and the top ten carry approximately 3.9%. The specimen was blood. The receptors were sampled from a woman in her 30s with Graves' hyperthyroidism.

This clonotype was counted only a few times. The chain carries TRBV5-5 and TRBJ2-3, with D tentatively TRBD1 or TRBD2 (5 bases each). The CDR3 spans 14 residues. CDR1 is SGHKS, CDR2 YYEKEE, per germline (reference sequence). The germline V and J ends were trimmed by 4 bases and 1 base, with 10 bases remaining between them. This chain's CDR3 is CASSRDLGTDTQYF. The CDR3 DNA reads as TGTGCCAGCAGCCGGGACCTCGGCACAGATACGCAGTATTTT.

This clonotype was detected ten times or more. This rearrangement joins TRBV2 to TRBJ1-5, with a possible D match to TRBD1 (6 bases). Germline V gene data show CDR1 as SNHLY and CDR2 as FYNNEI. CDR3 length: 13 residues. CDR3 in amino acids: CAVQGQGNQPQHF. The CDR3 DNA reads TGTGCTGTCCAGGGGCAGGGCAATCAGCCCCAGCATTTT.